Sequencing of this TCR beta chain was carried out in a study of blood T cell repertoires in COVID-19. Only one count was recorded for this clone. Assay used: immunoSEQ multiplex PCR; TCRdb lists only in-frame clones, some missing. This sample has 150,000 to 200,000 clones, with roughly nine tenths found just once. The CDR3 runs to 16 residues. V gave up 1 base and J gave up 3 bases, with 12 bases separating them. Per germline, CDR1 SGHTA and CDR2 FQGNSA. This clonotype was obtained from a woman aged 25 to 39 who had recovered from COVID-19. Sequencing was done on a sample of PBMCs or T cells enriched from blood (not recorded which). V gene TRBV7-2 combines with J gene TRBJ1-4; D gene ambiguous. CDR3 sequence (DNA): TGTGCCAGCAGCTTAGTTCGAGGGAGGGCTAATGAAAAACTGTTTTTT. Translation gives CASSLVRGRANEKLFF. The full variable domain, its missing parts supplied by reference TRBV7-2 and TRBJ1-4, is GAGVSQSPSNKVTEKGKDVELRCDPISGHTALYWYRQSLGQGLEFLIYFQGNSAPDKSGLPSDRFSAERTGGSVSTLTIQRTQQEDSAVYLCASSLVRGRANEKLFFGSGTQLSVL.